A single sample gave rise to the 26 T cell receptor beta chains below, sequenced in a study of beta chain features in type 1 diabetes. The sequenced template was cDNA made from the entire isolated RNA. Clones were read by immunoSEQ multiplex PCR, and TCRdb kept only the in-frame ones, dropping some. The sample has under 250,000 clones, less than 15% seen once. The sequencing input was naive CD4+ T cells from blood. These receptors all stem from a woman aged 40 to 50 in good health.

This clone was seen a few times. The chain joins TRBV5-1 to TRBJ2-3; TRBD2 matches at 8 bases. The junction had 10 bases not matched to a gene; V was cut back by 4 bases and J by 3 bases. Germline assignment: CDR1 SGHRS and CDR2 YFSETQ. CDR3 length equals 16 residues. The CDR3 region is CASSPSGGGRTDTQYF. CDR3 DNA: TGCGCCAGCAGCCCTTCCGGCGGGGGGAGGACAGATACGCAGTATTTT. Complete variable domain (other parts from reference TRBV5-1 and TRBJ2-3): KAGVTQTPRYLIKTRGQQVTLSCSPISGHRSVSWYQQTPGQGLQFLFEYFSETQRNKGNFPGRFSGRQFSNSRSEMNVSTLELGDSALYLCASSPSGGGRTDTQYFGPGTRLTVL.

The J gene is TRBJ1-6, the V gene TRBV19; unclear D gene. Between the trimmed V and J ends, which lost 7 bases and 2 bases, there was a span of 9 bases. The CDR3 loop spans 14 amino acids. In germline, CDR1 is LNHDA, CDR2 SQIVND (reference sequence). The CDR3 coding sequence is TGTGCCAGTAATTGGCAGGCCTATAATTCACCCCTCCACTTT. Translation: CASNWQAYNSPLHF.

The rearrangement links TRBV28 to TRBJ2-7; D not resolved. Germline CDR1 is MDHEN and CDR2 is SYDVKM. V shed 4 bases and J shed 8 bases, with 12 bases lying between them. The CDR3 loop spans 12 amino acids. The CDR3 reads CASSYQAYQQYF. The CDR3 DNA follows: TGTGCCAGCAGTTATCAGGCCTATCAGCAGTACTTC.

As concerns this clone: Other DNA sequences in this sample translate to the same CDR3. The chain employs TRBV5-1 and TRBJ1-2; D remains unclear. The CDR3 is 13 amino acids. V lost 0 bases to trimming and J lost 2 bases, with 5 bases between them. Germline V gives CDR1 SGHRS, CDR2 YFSETQ. This chain's CDR3 is CASSLGQNYGYTF. Written as DNA, the CDR3 is TGCGCCAGCAGCTTGGGGCAGAACTATGGCTACACCTTC.

In regard to this clone: The junction departs from the called germline gene at one end, perhaps through a read error. V usage is TRBV9 and J usage is TRBJ1-1; 7 nucleotides line up with TRBD1. Per germline, CDR1 SGDLS and CDR2 YYNGEE. The CDR3 consists of 15 residues. The CDR3, as DNA: TGTGCCAGCAGCGACGACAGGGAAATAAACAATGAAGCTTTCTTT. Translated: CASSDDREINNEAFF. The full variable domain, in which reference TRBV9 and TRBJ1-1 provide the parts outside the CDR3, is DSGVTQTPKHLITATGQRVTLRCSPRSGDLSVYWYQQSLDQGLQFLIQYYNGEERAKGNILERFSAQQFPDLHSELNLSSLELGDSALYFCASSDDREINNEAFFGQGTRLTVV.

The chain employs TRBV15 and TRBJ1-3, with a possible D match to TRBD1 (6 bases). The CDR3 contains 16 residues. The germline CDR1 and CDR2 sequences are LNHNV and YYDKDF (reference sequence). The V gene lost 2 bases and the J gene lost 2 bases, with 13 bases spanning the gap. CDR3: CATSRFAGTTGNTIYF. The CDR3 coding sequence is TGTGCCACCAGCAGATTCGCCGGGACAACTGGAAACACCATATATTTT.

The V and J genes are TRBV19 and TRBJ2-3, with 7 bases lining up with TRBD1. The germline V gene has CDR1 LNHDA and CDR2 SQIVND (reference sequence). The CDR3 is made up of 15 amino acids. Unmatched junction bases numbered 7, after V lost 3 bases and J lost 4 bases. CDR3 protein: CASSITGVRADTQYF. CDR3 bases: TGTGCCAGTAGTATCACAGGGGTGCGGGCAGATACGCAGTATTTT.

The CDR3: CASSVGRSYNSPLHF. In DNA, the CDR3 is TGTGCCAGCAGCGTAGGGCGGTCCTATAATTCACCCCTCCACTTT. The chain links TRBV9 to TRBJ1-6; D call uncertain. The germline V gene has CDR1 SGDLS and CDR2 YYNGEE. Trimming took 0 bases from V and 1 from J, leaving 5 bases between them. The CDR3 runs to 15 residues.

The chain employs TRBV5-1 and TRBJ2-3, with 9 bases aligning to TRBD2. CDR1 and CDR2 (germline): SGHRS, YFSETQ. This CDR3 spans 16 amino acids. With 0 bases clipped from V and 2 bases from J, the junction kept 4 bases outside the gene matches. The chain's CDR3 is CASSLAGGGATDTQYF. DNA for the CDR3: TGCGCCAGCAGCTTGGCCGGCGGGGGGGCCACAGATACGCAGTATTTT.

V and J are TRBV7-9 and TRBJ1-1; D is perhaps TRBD1 (5 bases). In germline, CDR1 is SEHNR, CDR2 FQNEAQ (reference sequence). The length of the CDR3 is 13 residues. With 1 base removed from V and 3 bases from J, the gap between germline ends came to 6 bases. The CDR3 nucleotides read TGTGCCAGCAGCTTAGTAGGGGACACTGAAGCTTTCTTT. Its protein product is CASSLVGDTEAFF.

V usage is TRBV5-1 and J usage is TRBJ2-5; 11 bases match TRBD2. Trimming at V came to 3 bases and at J to 2 bases, leaving 6 bases not matched to a gene. This CDR3 contains 16 residues. The germline gives CDR1 SGHRS, CDR2 YFSETQ. The CDR3 sequence is CASSSWTSGPQETQYF. The DNA of the CDR3 is TGCGCCAGCAGCTCCTGGACTAGCGGGCCACAAGAGACCCAGTACTTC.

This clone showed up just a few times. The chain combines TRBV6-6 with TRBJ2-1; D remains unclear. CDR3 length: 13 amino acids. The germline V gene encodes CDR1 MNHNY and CDR2 SVGAGI (reference sequence). V gave up 6 bases and J gave up 0 bases, with 6 bases separating them. CDR3 nucleotides: TGTGCCAGCAGCCGCAGCTCCTACAATGAGCAGTTCTTC. Its protein is CASSRSSYNEQFF.

This clone was detected only a few times. J is TRBJ1-5 and V is TRBV29-1, with D maybe TRBD1 (5 bases). Trimming left V 4 bases short and J 1 base short, with 11 bases between. This CDR3 has 14 amino acids. Germline lookup yields CDR1 SQVTM and CDR2 ANQGSEA. The CDR3 DNA is TGCAGCGTTGGGTCAGGGTTAAGCAATCAGCCCCAGCATTTT. It is translated as CSVGSGLSNQPQHF. The entire variable domain, with the rest obtained from reference TRBV29-1 and TRBJ1-5, is as follows: SAVISQKPSRDICQRGTSLTIQCQVDSQVTMMFWYRQQPGQSLTLIATANQGSEATYESGFVIDKFPISRPNLTFSTLTVSNMSPEDSSIYLCSVGSGLSNQPQHFGDGTRLSIL.

J is TRBJ1-1 and V is TRBV29-1, with a tentative D call TRBD1 (6 bases). With 8 bases removed from V and 5 bases from J, the gap between germline ends came to 18 bases. This CDR3 contains 13 residues. Looked up from germline, CDR1 is SQVTM and CDR2 is ANQGSEA. The CDR3 loop is CSILTGRRTEAFF. DNA of the CDR3: TGCAGCATCCTAACAGGGCGGAGGACTGAAGCTTTCTTT.

In this sample, this clone turned up a few times. The chain recombines TRBV19 with TRBJ1-4; 10 bases match TRBD1. The V gene's germline CDR1 is LNHDA and CDR2 SQIVND (reference sequence). CDR3 length: 14 amino acids. Losses at the gene ends were 3 bases for V and 7 bases for J; bases not matched to a gene: 2. CDR3 bases: TGTGCCAGTAGTATTGGGACAGGGGTTGAAAAACTGTTTTTT. Protein: CASSIGTGVEKLFF. Complete variable domain (other parts from reference TRBV19 and TRBJ1-4): DGGITQSPKYLFRKEGQNVTLSCEQNLNHDAMYWYRQDPGQGLRLIYYSQIVNDFQKGDIAEGYSVSREKKESFPLTVTSAQKNPTAFYLCASSIGTGVEKLFFGSGTQLSVL.

V and J are TRBV14 and TRBJ1-3; D is uncertain. V shed 2 bases and J shed 10 bases, with 9 bases lying between them. The CDR3 covers 12 residues. Germline V gives CDR1 SGHDN, CDR2 FVKESK. DNA of the CDR3: TGTGCCAGCAGCCAAATTGGAGTGACCATATATTTT. It is translated as CASSQIGVTIYF.

This clone was counted a few times. Germline is not matched at one junction end, which may reflect a read error. J is TRBJ2-7 and V is TRBV7-7, with D possibly TRBD2 on 6 matching bases. The CDR3 extends over 16 amino acids. CDR1 SSHAT and CDR2 FNYEAQ come from the germline V gene (reference sequence). The CDR3 spells CASSLAGTSPTYEQYF. The DNA for the CDR3 is TGTGCTAGCAGCTTAGCCGGAACTAGCCCTACCTACGAGCAGTACTTC.

The chain joins TRBV6-6 to TRBJ2-3, with D possibly being TRBD1 (6 bases). Trimming removed 6 bases from V and 2 bases from J, with 18 bases in between. Germline values: CDR1 MNHNY, CDR2 SVGAGI (reference sequence). This CDR3 has 16 amino acids. The DNA of the CDR3 is TGTGCCAGCAGCAGACAAGGGGGATCGTTCACAGATACGCAGTATTTT. It is translated as CASSRQGGSFTDTQYF.

This clone was counted between two and nine times. The V and J genes are TRBV9 and TRBJ2-5, with 7 bases that match TRBD2. The CDR3 length is 15 residues. Looked up from germline, CDR1 is SGDLS and CDR2 is YYNGEE. Trimming cost V 2 bases and J 5 bases; bases outside gene matches: 9. The CDR3 nucleotides read TGTGCCAGCAGCGTTCGCGGGGGTGGTTGGGAGACCCAGTACTTC. Protein sequence: CASSVRGGGWETQYF.

This clone has a handful of counts. This chain links TRBV5-1 with TRBJ1-1, with D tentatively TRBD1 (6 bases). Looked up from germline, CDR1 is SGHRS and CDR2 is YFSETQ. The CDR3 has 15 residues. Trimming took off 0 bases at V and 1 base at J, with 10 bases between the two ends. DNA for the CDR3: TGCGCCAGCAGCTTGGAGACAGGCAGGAACACTGAAGCTTTCTTT. As protein: CASSLETGRNTEAFF.

The sample holds a few counts of this clone. The rearrangement joins TRBV5-6 to TRBJ2-5, with 13 bases fitting TRBD2. Germline loops: CDR1 SGHDT, CDR2 YYEEEE. The CDR3 loop spans 16 amino acids. V was clipped by 4 bases and J by 5 bases; unmatched bases: 8. CDR3 residues: CASSPGLAGDLETQYF. CDR3 nucleotides: TGTGCCAGCAGCCCCGGACTAGCGGGGGATTTGGAGACCCAGTACTTC.

The V call is TRBV10-3, the J call TRBJ2-5, with D tentatively TRBD2 (5 bases). The tail of the sequence fits TRBJ2-7 better, so the J call may be wrong. Per germline, CDR1 ENHRY and CDR2 SYGVKD. CDR3 length: 11 residues. The DNA for the CDR3 is TGTGCCATAGGAGGTCCCTACGAGCAGTACTTC. This translates into CAIGGPYEQYF.

The chain has TRBV29-1 and TRBJ2-5; TRBD2 matches at 8 bases. Germline CDR1 and CDR2: SQVTM and ANQGSEA. CDR3 length: 10 residues. V was clipped by 4 bases and J by 11 bases; unmatched bases: 3. This CDR3 reads CSVASGGQYF. CDR3 coding DNA: TGCAGCGTTGCCTCGGGGGGGCAGTACTTC.

For the CDR3, the DNA is TGTGCCAGCTCACCTGGATATATCCAATCAGGGGCCCTATCGACCTATGGCTACACCTTC. Amino acids: CASSPGYIQSGALSTYGYTF. The chain joins TRBV18 to TRBJ1-2; TRBD1 might be the D (6 bases). V was cut by 3 bases and J by 4 bases, with 30 bases left in between. The CDR3 spans 20 residues. CDR1 is KGHSH and CDR2 is LQKENI in the germline V gene.

This clone was counted only a few times. V and J are TRBV18 and TRBJ2-5; a weak D match, TRBD1 (5 bases). With 3 bases removed from V and 5 bases from J, the gap between germline ends came to 10 bases. The CDR3 is 13 amino acids. The V gene's germline CDR1 is KGHSH and CDR2 LQKENI. As DNA, the CDR3 is TGTGCCAGCTCACCGATAGGGGTCGAGACCCAGTACTTC. Protein: CASSPIGVETQYF.

J is TRBJ2-4 and V is TRBV11-2; D may be TRBD1 (6 bases). V was clipped by 1 base and J by 1 base, with 11 bases between them. The germline V gene has CDR1 SGHAT and CDR2 FQNNGV. The CDR3 is 16 amino acids. The CDR3 DNA sequence: TGTGCCAGCAGCTTAGTTCCCCAGGGGGCCAAAAACATTCAGTACTTC. It translates to CASSLVPQGAKNIQYF.